This record concerns one TCR beta chain sequence. Trimming stripped 2 bases from V and 0 bases from J, with 8 bases between. CDR3 length equals 14 residues. CDR1 SGHKS and CDR2 YYEKEE come from the germline V gene (reference sequence). The data stem from a study of technical replicates of blood from several donors. Repertoires were generated with immunoSEQ multiplex PCR, while TCRdb's copy carries only in-frame clones and drops some. The sample holds around 57,000 clones; more than 95% are singletons and the top ten take approximately 0.18%. The TCR comes from a human donor in good health. The specimen sequenced was T cells isolated from PBMCs. The V and J genes are TRBV5-5 and TRBJ1-2, with D unclear. CDR3 in DNA: TGTGCCAGCAGCTTAACCGTAGCTAACTATGGCTACACCTTC. This sequence encodes CASSLTVANYGYTF.